Listed below are T cell receptor beta chains from one sample, sequenced in a study of molecular identifiers for immune sequencing clone quantification. Using its own MiXCR run on the PCR reads, TCRdb lists one record per CDR3 protein. Here the sample spans 600,000 to 650,000 distinct CDR3 sequences, 15% to 20% being singletons. Source material: naive CD8+ T cells from blood, with Jurkat cell RNA spiked in. The receptors come from a human donor in good health. Some libraries in this study had Jurkat cell RNA spiked in. CDR3s include the opening cysteine and the closing phenylalanine or tryptophan. Fields, in order: J gene, V gene, CDR3 length, clone size, CDR3 protein. Some rows mark clone size as missing; the rest say once, few, many or name a class of expanded clone.

j_call: TRBJ2-1; v_call: TRBV15; cdr3_length: 18; clone_size: many; cdr3_aa: CATNTVPGTTTHYNEQFF
j_call: TRBJ1-5; v_call: TRBV20-1; cdr3_length: 15; clone_size: many; cdr3_aa: CSAIRDRNSNQPQHF
j_call: TRBJ1-5; v_call: TRBV4-3; cdr3_length: 15; clone_size: few; cdr3_aa: CASSQGVWGNQPQHF
j_call: TRBJ2-4; v_call: TRBV6-2/TRBV6-3; cdr3_length: 13; clone_size: many; cdr3_aa: CASSLRAKNIQYF
j_call: TRBJ1-3; v_call: TRBV12-3/TRBV12-4; cdr3_length: 15; clone_size: many; cdr3_aa: CASRTEKLRGNTIYF
j_call: TRBJ2-1; v_call: TRBV11-3; cdr3_length: 17; clone_size: .; cdr3_aa: CASSLGVRSGPYNEQFF
j_call: TRBJ1-2; v_call: TRBV7-9; cdr3_length: 17; clone_size: few; cdr3_aa: CASSLVSPRPGSYGYTF
j_call: TRBJ1-2; v_call: TRBV4-1; cdr3_length: 14; clone_size: many; cdr3_aa: CASSQGGQVYGYTF
j_call: TRBJ2-1; v_call: TRBV10-3; cdr3_length: 16; clone_size: many; cdr3_aa: CAISESGTGAYNEQFF
j_call: TRBJ2-7; v_call: TRBV20-1; cdr3_length: 15; clone_size: many; cdr3_aa: CSARDWSGSAYEQYF
j_call: TRBJ1-2; v_call: TRBV5-4; cdr3_length: 13; clone_size: many; cdr3_aa: CASSEGQVYGYTF
j_call: TRBJ2-7; v_call: TRBV14; cdr3_length: 17; clone_size: few; cdr3_aa: CASSQASGGPLNYEQYF
j_call: TRBJ2-1; v_call: TRBV13; cdr3_length: 15; clone_size: few; cdr3_aa: CASREAGGPSNEQFF
j_call: TRBJ2-4; v_call: TRBV9; cdr3_length: 17; clone_size: few; cdr3_aa: CASSSSDTFVSKNIQYF
j_call: TRBJ2-7; v_call: TRBV7-2; cdr3_length: 18; clone_size: few; cdr3_aa: CASSFDTLFGGKGYEQYF
j_call: TRBJ2-7; v_call: TRBV19; cdr3_length: 14; clone_size: few; cdr3_aa: CASSIRTGLYEQYF
j_call: TRBJ1-1; v_call: TRBV7-9; cdr3_length: 10; clone_size: many; cdr3_aa: CASSQTEAFF
j_call: TRBJ2-3; v_call: TRBV4-1; cdr3_length: 15; clone_size: many; cdr3_aa: CASSQDGRAIDTQYF
j_call: TRBJ2-2; v_call: TRBV14; cdr3_length: 17; clone_size: many; cdr3_aa: CASSQVLWTENTGELFF
j_call: TRBJ2-7; v_call: TRBV19; cdr3_length: 13; clone_size: .; cdr3_aa: CASSATGSGEQYF
j_call: TRBJ1-5; v_call: TRBV3-1; cdr3_length: 14; clone_size: many; cdr3_aa: CASSQEGLGQPQHF
j_call: TRBJ2-5; v_call: TRBV7-2; cdr3_length: 17; clone_size: many; cdr3_aa: CASSLVWAGGIQETQYF
j_call: TRBJ2-1; v_call: TRBV5-1; cdr3_length: 14; clone_size: many; cdr3_aa: CASSEVGIPLEQFF
j_call: TRBJ2-7; v_call: TRBV5-8; cdr3_length: 14; clone_size: many; cdr3_aa: CASSLGTNSYEQYF
j_call: TRBJ2-7; v_call: TRBV7-9; cdr3_length: 12; clone_size: .; cdr3_aa: CASSGRGDEQYF
j_call: TRBJ1-6; v_call: TRBV12-3/TRBV12-4; cdr3_length: 14; clone_size: many; cdr3_aa: CASSAGTPNSPLHF
j_call: TRBJ2-2; v_call: TRBV7-9; cdr3_length: 15; clone_size: many; cdr3_aa: CASTRDSTNTGELFF
j_call: TRBJ2-7; v_call: TRBV20-1; cdr3_length: 13; clone_size: many; cdr3_aa: CSAREGRSYEQYF